The present T cell receptor beta chain was sequenced within a study of blood T cell repertoires in COVID-19. Sequenced by immunoSEQ multiplex PCR; TCRdb stores in-frame clones only, minus some. The sample includes roughly 200,000 clones, 83% of them seen just once. This CDR3 contains 14 residues. V dropped 5 bases and J dropped 4; count of bases not matched to a gene: 5. Germline V gives CDR1 MNHEY, CDR2 SVGAGI. The V and J genes are TRBV6-5 and TRBJ2-7, with 10 bases aligning to TRBD1. The clonotype comes from a man aged 40-55 years with active or convalescent COVID-19. The specimen was peripheral blood. The CDR3 region has the DNA TGTGCCAGCAGTCTCCAGGACAGGGGGTACGAGCAGTACTTC. Translation gives CASSLQDRGYEQYF.